A selection of T cell receptor beta chains follows, all from one sample in a study of cytomegalovirus exposure and HLA in healthy donors. Assay used: immunoSEQ multiplex PCR; TCRdb lists only in-frame clones, some missing. The data contain 100,000 to 150,000 clones, roughly three quarters of them singletons. Sample: PBMCs. The receptors originated from a woman in her forties in good health and CMV-seronegative. Each CDR3 is given with its conserved first and last residue. Each record gives: D gene, V gene, J gene, clone size, CDR3 protein, CDR3 DNA. The D gene is left open where the match is weak. The listing skips clone size in some rows; elsewhere it reads once, few, many or a size class.

.	TRBV9	TRBJ2-3	.	CASSVKGYTDTQYF	TGTGCCAGCAGCGTAAAGGGGTACACAGATACGCAGTATTTT
TRBD2	TRBV7-3	TRBJ2-1	few	CASSSSGGAIEQFF	TGTGCCAGCAGCTCTAGCGGGGGGGCAATTGAGCAGTTCTTC
TRBD2	TRBV5-1	TRBJ2-3	.	CASSSTAGGDTQYF	TGCGCCAGCAGCTCTACAGCGGGGGGAGATACGCAGTATTTT
TRBD1	TRBV6-5	TRBJ1-5	.	CASSTGAAEKPQHF	TGTGCCAGCAGCACAGGGGCCGCCGAGAAGCCCCAGCATTTT
TRBD2	TRBV6-5	TRBJ2-5	.	CASSYSNLAGEETQYF	TGTGCCAGCAGTTACTCGAACCTAGCGGGGGAAGAGACCCAGTACTTC
TRBD1	TRBV28	TRBJ1-1	.	CASSFLTGGYTEAFF	TGTGCCAGCAGTTTTTTAACAGGGGGATACACTGAAGCTTTCTTT
.	TRBV9	TRBJ2-2	.	CASSPREAGELFF	TGTGCCAGCAGCCCTAGAGAAGCCGGGGAGCTGTTTTTT
TRBD1	TRBV29-1	TRBJ2-2	.	CSVRDSISTGELFF	TGCAGCGTACGGGACAGCATTAGCACCGGGGAGCTGTTTTTT
.	TRBV9	TRBJ1-2	.	CASTLGGVAAGYTF	TGTGCCAGCACTCTAGGGGGGGTCGCGGCTGGCTACACCTTC
.	TRBV7-8	TRBJ2-7	.	CASRNDRPISGEQYF	TGTGCCAGCAGGAACGACAGACCCATTAGTGGAGAGCAGTACTTC
.	TRBV10-3	TRBJ2-7	.	CAIRDFAYEQYF	TGTGCCATCAGGGACTTTGCCTACGAGCAGTACTTC
.	TRBV4-1	TRBJ2-5	.	CASSQDGGLGVVETQYF	TGCGCCAGCAGCCAAGATGGGGGGTTAGGGGTAGTGGAGACCCAGTACTTC
.	TRBV27	TRBJ1-1	.	CTSSRREGGTEAFF	TGTACCAGCAGCCGAAGGGAGGGTGGCACTGAAGCTTTCTTT
.	TRBV15	TRBJ2-2	.	CATSRVFIGELFF	TGTGCCACCAGCAGAGTGTTCATCGGGGAGCTGTTTTTT
.	TRBV25-1	TRBJ1-2	.	CASSEDREDYGYTF	TGTGCCAGCAGTGAGGACCGGGAGGACTATGGCTACACCTTC
TRBD1	TRBV15	TRBJ1-2	.	CATSRDLPGTEYGYTF	TGTGCCACCAGCAGAGATCTCCCAGGGACAGAATATGGCTACACCTTC
.	TRBV19	TRBJ1-2	.	CASSIERKTVFNGYTF	TGTGCCAGTAGTATAGAACGAAAGACAGTTTTTAATGGCTACACCTTC
.	TRBV6-1	TRBJ1-5	few	CASREGGVNQPQHF	TGTGCCAGCAGGGAAGGGGGAGTCAATCAGCCCCAGCATTTT
.	TRBV7-9	TRBJ2-7	.	CASSLGWGQGVEQYF	TGTGCCAGCAGCTTAGGGTGGGGGCAGGGCGTCGAGCAGTACTTC
.	TRBV7-9	TRBJ2-7	.	CASSFGHFYEQYF	TGTGCCAGCAGCTTTGGACATTTCTACGAGCAGTACTTC
.	TRBV27	TRBJ1-1	.	CASRPGIGPSEAFF	TGTGCCAGCAGGCCCGGGATAGGCCCCTCCGAAGCTTTCTTT
.	TRBV9	TRBJ2-1	.	CASSGLAQEQFF	TGTGCCAGCAGCGGGCTAGCCCAAGAGCAGTTCTTC
TRBD2	TRBV5-1	TRBJ2-3	.	CASSLNPSGRVSTDTQYF	TGCGCCAGCAGCTTGAACCCTAGCGGGAGGGTAAGCACAGATACGCAGTATTTT
TRBD2	TRBV9	TRBJ2-2	.	CASSNTRLAGVGELFF	TGTGCCAGCAGCAACACACGACTAGCGGGAGTCGGGGAGCTGTTTTTT
.	TRBV5-1	TRBJ2-5	.	CASSLAPSQETQYF	TGCGCCAGCAGCTTGGCCCCTAGCCAAGAGACCCAGTACTTC
TRBD1	TRBV19	TRBJ2-4	.	CASTMGQGSPKNIQYF	TGTGCCAGTACCATGGGACAGGGAAGTCCCAAAAACATTCAGTACTTC
.	TRBV6-1	TRBJ1-2	.	CASSEVRQANYGYTF	TGTGCCAGCAGTGAAGTTAGGCAGGCCAACTATGGCTACACCTTC
.	TRBV6-5	TRBJ2-6	once	CASSTGVSGANVLTF	TGTGCCAGCAGTACGGGGGTCTCTGGGGCCAACGTCCTGACTTTC
.	TRBV18	TRBJ1-1	.	CASSPLQGEAFF	TGTGCCAGCTCCCCCCTCCAGGGTGAAGCTTTCTTT
.	TRBV30	TRBJ2-5	.	CAWKRERRGETQYF	TGTGCCTGGAAAAGGGAGCGACGAGGGGAGACCCAGTACTTC
.	TRBV27	TRBJ2-7	.	CASSYMGPGEQYF	TGTGCCAGCAGTTATATGGGTCCGGGGGAGCAGTACTTC
.	TRBV7-9	TRBJ2-4	few	CASSLSDLGQNIQYF	TGTGCCAGCAGCTTAAGCGATTTAGGCCAAAACATTCAGTACTTC
.	TRBV2	TRBJ1-5	.	CASSDRAMWGQPQHF	TGTGCCAGCAGTGACAGGGCCATGTGGGGTCAGCCCCAGCATTTT
.	TRBV5-1	TRBJ1-4	.	CASSSAGRTNEKLFF	TGCGCCAGCAGCTCCGCAGGGAGGACTAATGAAAAACTGTTTTTT
.	TRBV21-1	TRBJ2-7	.	CASPNDRGLSYEQYF	TGTGCCAGCCCTAACGACAGGGGACTATCCTACGAGCAGTACTTC
TRBD2	TRBV27	TRBJ2-2	.	CASSLSYPPEASGEYTGELFF	TGTGCCAGCAGTTTATCTTACCCACCCGAGGCTAGCGGGGAGTACACCGGGGAGCTGTTTTTT
TRBD2	TRBV5-1	TRBJ2-1	.	CASSQERGGRNEQFF	TGCGCCAGCAGCCAAGAGCGGGGCGGACGCAATGAGCAGTTCTTC
TRBD2	TRBV14	TRBJ2-1	.	CASSQGAGTDEQFF	TGTGCCAGCAGCCAGGGAGCGGGGACGGATGAGCAGTTCTTC
TRBD1	TRBV7-7	TRBJ2-1	.	CASSQGTGGVNEQFF	TGTGCCAGCAGCCAAGGGACAGGGGGAGTGAATGAGCAGTTCTTC
.	TRBV5-6	TRBJ2-7	.	CASSLFLPNRESYEQYF	TGTGCCAGCAGCCTCTTTTTACCCAACAGGGAATCCTACGAGCAGTACTTC
TRBD2	TRBV10-2	TRBJ2-7	.	CASSESRLASYEQYF	TGCGCCAGCAGTGAGTCAAGACTAGCGAGCTACGAGCAGTACTTC
.	TRBV27	TRBJ2-7	.	CASSLMVSSYEQYF	TGTGCCAGCAGTTTAATGGTGAGCTCCTACGAGCAGTACTTC
.	TRBV5-1	TRBJ2-5	.	CASSSQPVPGETQYF	TGCGCCAGCAGCTCCCAGCCAGTCCCCGGGGAGACCCAGTACTTC
TRBD1	TRBV19	TRBJ2-4	.	CASRTQGVTILNIQYF	TGTGCCAGCCGTACCCAGGGGGTGACAATATTGAACATTCAGTACTTC
.	TRBV19	TRBJ2-1	.	CASSIGLTSYNEQFF	TGTGCCAGTAGTATAGGACTAACCTCCTACAATGAGCAGTTCTTC
.	TRBV6-1	TRBJ1-5	.	CASTNNPGQPQHF	TGTGCCAGCACCAACAATCCGGGGCAGCCCCAGCATTTT
TRBD1	TRBV6-5	TRBJ1-2	.	CASSGQGGYYGYTF	TGTGCCAGCAGTGGACAGGGGGGTTACTATGGCTACACCTTC
TRBD1	TRBV4-2	TRBJ1-2	few	CASSPGQVNYGYTF	TGTGCCAGCAGCCCCGGACAGGTTAACTATGGCTACACCTTC
TRBD2	TRBV10-1	TRBJ2-1	once	CASSEGLAGGSYYNEQFF	TGCGCCAGCAGCGAAGGACTAGCGGGAGGGTCATACTACAATGAGCAGTTCTTC
.	TRBV27	TRBJ1-1	.	CASKRNTEAFF	TGTGCCAGCAAGAGGAACACTGAAGCTTTCTTT
.	TRBV7-2	TRBJ2-7	.	CASSPGLTKLTYEQYF	TGTGCCAGCAGCCCCGGGTTGACCAAACTAACCTACGAGCAGTACTTC
.	TRBV5-6	TRBJ1-2	.	CASSLGQSYYGYTF	TGTGCCAGCAGCTTGGGACAGTCCTACTATGGCTACACCTTC
TRBD2	TRBV7-9	TRBJ2-7	.	CSSSSTGTSGSPPYEQYF	TGTTCCAGCAGCTCGACCGGGACTAGCGGGAGTCCCCCCTACGAGCAGTACTTC
TRBD1	TRBV5-1	TRBJ2-7	.	CASSKGQGGFPYEQYF	TGCGCCAGCAGCAAAGGACAGGGGGGCTTCCCCTACGAGCAGTACTTC
.	TRBV6-1	TRBJ1-6	.	CASRGRSLKDSPLHF	TGTGCCAGCAGAGGCAGGTCGTTAAAAGATTCACCCCTCCACTTT
.	TRBV5-1	TRBJ1-1	.	CASSHQGSGTEAFF	TGCGCCAGCAGCCATCAGGGGTCGGGCACTGAAGCTTTCTTT
.	TRBV29-1	TRBJ1-2	.	CSVPQGTYGYTF	TGCAGCGTTCCACAGGGTACCTATGGCTACACCTTC
.	TRBV6-6	TRBJ2-1	.	CASSQGWGVEQFF	TGTGCCAGCAGTCAGGGGTGGGGAGTTGAGCAGTTCTTC